This T cell receptor (beta chain) derives from a study of T cells after yellow fever vaccination. Study-level results: Detected again after the booster were most primary-vaccination clones, at approximately 95% CD4 and 70% to 90% CD8.

Concerning this clonotype itself: The antigen remains undetermined.

The V and J ends lost 10 bases and 5 bases respectively, with 12 bases between them. The CDR3 length is 11 residues. Germline lookup yields CDR1 MNHEY and CDR2 SMNVEV (reference sequence). MiXCR, run by TCRdb on the 5' RACE reads, gives a single entry per CDR3 protein. The table lists about 130,000 distinct CDR3 sequences, 8.9% of them singletons. The sample consisted of CD8+ T cells sorted from PBMCs, taken on the day of the yellow fever booster vaccination. The TCR sequence derives from a man in his late teens or twenties who received the YFV17D yellow fever vaccine. V gene TRBV27 combines with J gene TRBJ2-7; D is perhaps TRBD1 (6 bases). The CDR3, as DNA: TGTGCCACAACACAGGGTAACGAGCAGTACGTC. Translated: CATTQGNEQYV.